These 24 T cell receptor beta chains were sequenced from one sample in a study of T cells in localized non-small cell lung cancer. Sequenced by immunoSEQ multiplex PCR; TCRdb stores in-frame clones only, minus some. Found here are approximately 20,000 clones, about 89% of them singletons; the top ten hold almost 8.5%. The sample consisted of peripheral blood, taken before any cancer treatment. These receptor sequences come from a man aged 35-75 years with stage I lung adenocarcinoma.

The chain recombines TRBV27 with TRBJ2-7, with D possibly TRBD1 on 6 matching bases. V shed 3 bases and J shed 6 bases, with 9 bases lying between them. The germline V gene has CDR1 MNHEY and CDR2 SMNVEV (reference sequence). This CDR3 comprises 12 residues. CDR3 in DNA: TGTGCCAGCAGTTTGCGAGGGGGCGAGCAGTACTTC. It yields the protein CASSLRGGEQYF.

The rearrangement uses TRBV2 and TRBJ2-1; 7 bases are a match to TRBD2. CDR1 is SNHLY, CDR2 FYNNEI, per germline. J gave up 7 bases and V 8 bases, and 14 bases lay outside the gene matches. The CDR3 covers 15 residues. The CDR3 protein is CASQPFAGEMNEQFF. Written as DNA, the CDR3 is TGTGCCAGCCAGCCTTTCGCGGGAGAAATGAATGAGCAGTTCTTC.

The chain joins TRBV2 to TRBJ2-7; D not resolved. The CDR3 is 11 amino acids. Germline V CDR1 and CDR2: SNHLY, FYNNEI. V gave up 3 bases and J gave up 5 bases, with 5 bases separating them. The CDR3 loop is CASSDYDEQYF. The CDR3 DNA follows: TGTGCCAGCAGTGACTATGACGAGCAGTACTTC.

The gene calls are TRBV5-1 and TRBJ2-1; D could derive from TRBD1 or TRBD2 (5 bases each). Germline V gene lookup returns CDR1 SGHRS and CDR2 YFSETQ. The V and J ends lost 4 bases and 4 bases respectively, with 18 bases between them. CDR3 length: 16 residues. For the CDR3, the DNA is TGCGCCAGCAGCCTTCCCTCCGGGGCAGCTTACAATGAGCAGTTCTTC. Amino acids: CASSLPSGAAYNEQFF.

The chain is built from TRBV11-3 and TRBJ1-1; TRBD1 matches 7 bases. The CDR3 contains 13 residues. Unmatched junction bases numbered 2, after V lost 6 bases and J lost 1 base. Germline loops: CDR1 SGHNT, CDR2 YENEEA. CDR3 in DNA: TGTGCCAGCAGTACAGGGGCGAACACTGAAGCTTTCTTT. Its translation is CASSTGANTEAFF.

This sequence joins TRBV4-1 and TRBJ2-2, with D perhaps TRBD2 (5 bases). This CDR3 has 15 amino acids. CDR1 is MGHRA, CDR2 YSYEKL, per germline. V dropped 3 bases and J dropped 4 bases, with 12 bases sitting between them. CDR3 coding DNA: TGCGCCAGCAGCCAGACGGAAGGGAGCACCGGGGAGCTGTTTTTT. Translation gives CASSQTEGSTGELFF.

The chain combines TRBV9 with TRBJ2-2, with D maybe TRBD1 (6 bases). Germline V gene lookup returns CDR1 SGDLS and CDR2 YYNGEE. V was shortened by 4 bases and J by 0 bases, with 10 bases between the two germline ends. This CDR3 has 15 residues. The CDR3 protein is CASSSRTANTGELFF. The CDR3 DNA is TGTGCCAGCAGCTCGAGGACAGCGAACACCGGGGAGCTGTTTTTT.

The CDR3 DNA reads TGTGCCAGCCAGGGTGGGGTGACCTACACCGGGGAGCTGTTTTTT. This gives the protein CASQGGVTYTGELFF. V is TRBV28 and J is TRBJ2-2, with D maybe TRBD1 (5 bases). V lost 8 bases, J lost 3 bases, and 16 bases lay in between. Per germline, CDR1 MDHEN and CDR2 SYDVKM. CDR3 length equals 15 residues. The full variable domain, completed using reference TRBV28 and TRBJ2-2, is DVKVTQSSRYLVKRTGEKVFLECVQDMDHENMFWYRQDPGLGLRLIYFSYDVKMKEKGDIPEGYSVSREKKERFSLILESASTNQTSMYLCASQGGVTYTGELFFGEGSRLTVL.

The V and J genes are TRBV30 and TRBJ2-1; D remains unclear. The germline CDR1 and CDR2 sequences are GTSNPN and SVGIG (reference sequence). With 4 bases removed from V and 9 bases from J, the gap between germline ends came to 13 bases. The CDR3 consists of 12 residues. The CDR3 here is CAWNGPWGEQFF. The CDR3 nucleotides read TGTGCCTGGAATGGACCCTGGGGTGAGCAGTTCTTC.

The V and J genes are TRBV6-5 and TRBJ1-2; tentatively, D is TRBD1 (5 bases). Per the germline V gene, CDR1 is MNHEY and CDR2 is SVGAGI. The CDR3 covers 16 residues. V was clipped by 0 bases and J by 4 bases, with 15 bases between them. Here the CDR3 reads CASSYSYPGSIYGYTF. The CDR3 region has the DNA TGTGCCAGCAGTTACTCATATCCAGGGAGCATCTATGGCTACACCTTC.

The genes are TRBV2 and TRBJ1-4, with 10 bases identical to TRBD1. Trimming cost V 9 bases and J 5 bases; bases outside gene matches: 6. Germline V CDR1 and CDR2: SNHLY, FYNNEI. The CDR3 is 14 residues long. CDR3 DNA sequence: TGTGCCAGGGGACAGGGGTTGTACAATGAAAAACTGTTTTTT. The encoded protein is CARGQGLYNEKLFF.

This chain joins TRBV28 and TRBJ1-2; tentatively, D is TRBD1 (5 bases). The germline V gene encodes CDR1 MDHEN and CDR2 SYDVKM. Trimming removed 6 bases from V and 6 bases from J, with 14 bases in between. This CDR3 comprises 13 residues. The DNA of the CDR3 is TGTGCCAGCAGCCGTGGGGGAACGAATGGCTACACCTTC. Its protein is CASSRGGTNGYTF.

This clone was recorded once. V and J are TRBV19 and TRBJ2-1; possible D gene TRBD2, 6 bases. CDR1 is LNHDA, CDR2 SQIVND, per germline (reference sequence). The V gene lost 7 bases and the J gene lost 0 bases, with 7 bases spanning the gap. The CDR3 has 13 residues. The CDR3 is CASMGGSYNEQFF. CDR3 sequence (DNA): TGTGCCAGTATGGGGGGCTCCTACAATGAGCAGTTCTTC.

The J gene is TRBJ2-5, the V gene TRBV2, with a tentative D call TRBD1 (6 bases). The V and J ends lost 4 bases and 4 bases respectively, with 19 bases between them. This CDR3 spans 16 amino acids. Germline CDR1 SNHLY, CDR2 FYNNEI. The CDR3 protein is CASSGAVRTVGETQYF. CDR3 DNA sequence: TGTGCCAGCAGTGGGGCAGTTCGGACAGTAGGAGAGACCCAGTACTTC.

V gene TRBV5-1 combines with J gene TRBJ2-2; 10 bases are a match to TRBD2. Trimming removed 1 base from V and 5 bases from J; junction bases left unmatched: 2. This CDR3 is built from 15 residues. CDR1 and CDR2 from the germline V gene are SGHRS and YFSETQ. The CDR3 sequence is CASSLTSGVTGELFF. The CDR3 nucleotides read TGCGCCAGCAGCTTGACTAGCGGGGTAACCGGGGAGCTGTTTTTT.

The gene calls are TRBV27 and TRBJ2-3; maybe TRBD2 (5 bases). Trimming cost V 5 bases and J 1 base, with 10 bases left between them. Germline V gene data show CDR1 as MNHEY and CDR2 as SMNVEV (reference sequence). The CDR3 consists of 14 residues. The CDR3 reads CASSPVGGTDTQYF. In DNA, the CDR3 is TGTGCCAGCAGTCCGGTCGGGGGCACAGATACGCAGTATTTT.

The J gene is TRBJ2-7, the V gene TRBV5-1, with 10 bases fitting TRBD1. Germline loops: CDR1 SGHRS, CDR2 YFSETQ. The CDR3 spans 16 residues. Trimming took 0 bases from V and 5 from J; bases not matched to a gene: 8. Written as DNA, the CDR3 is TGCGCCAGCAGCTTGGAAGACAGGGGGCGTCGGAACGAGCAGTACTTC. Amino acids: CASSLEDRGRRNEQYF. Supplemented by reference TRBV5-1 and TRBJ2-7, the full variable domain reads KAGVTQTPRYLIKTRGQQVTLSCSPISGHRSVSWYQQTPGQGLQFLFEYFSETQRNKGNFPGRFSGRQFSNSRSEMNVSTLELGDSALYLCASSLEDRGRRNEQYFGPGTRLTVT.

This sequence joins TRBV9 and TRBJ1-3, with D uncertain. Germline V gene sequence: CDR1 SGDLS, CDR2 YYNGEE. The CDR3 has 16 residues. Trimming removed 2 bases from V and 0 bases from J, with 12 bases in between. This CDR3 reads CASSVGSGYSGNTIYF. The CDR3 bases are TGTGCCAGCAGCGTTGGGAGCGGGTACTCTGGAAACACCATATATTTT.

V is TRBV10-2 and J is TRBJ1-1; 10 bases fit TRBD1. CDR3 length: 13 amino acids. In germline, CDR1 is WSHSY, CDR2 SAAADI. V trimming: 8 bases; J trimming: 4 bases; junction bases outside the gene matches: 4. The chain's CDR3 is CASGGQGVTEAFF. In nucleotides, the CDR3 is TGCGCCAGCGGAGGACAGGGGGTCACTGAAGCTTTCTTT.

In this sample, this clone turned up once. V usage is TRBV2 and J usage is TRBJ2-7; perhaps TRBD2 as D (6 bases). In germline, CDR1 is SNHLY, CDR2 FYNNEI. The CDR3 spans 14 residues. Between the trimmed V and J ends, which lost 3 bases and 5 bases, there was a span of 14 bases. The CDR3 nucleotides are TGTGCCAGCAGTGACTCGGGAGTTAGGCACGAGCAGTACTTC. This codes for CASSDSGVRHEQYF. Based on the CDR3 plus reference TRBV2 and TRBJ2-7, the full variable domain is EPEVTQTPSHQVTQMGQEVILRCVPISNHLYFYWYRQILGQKVEFLVSFYNNEISEKSEIFDDQFSVERPDGSNFTLKIRSTKLEDSAMYFCASSDSGVRHEQYFGPGTRLTVT.

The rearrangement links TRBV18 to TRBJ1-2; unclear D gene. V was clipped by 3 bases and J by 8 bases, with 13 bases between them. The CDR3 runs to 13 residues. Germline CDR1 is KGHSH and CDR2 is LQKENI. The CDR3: CASSPSAFEGYTF. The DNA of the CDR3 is TGTGCCAGCTCACCCTCCGCGTTCGAGGGCTACACCTTC. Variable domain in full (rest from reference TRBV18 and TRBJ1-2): NAGVMQNPRHLVRRRGQEARLRCSPMKGHSHVYWYRQLPEEGLKFMVYLQKENIIDESGMPKERFSAEFPKEGPSILRIQQVVRGDSAAYFCASSPSAFEGYTFGSGTRLTVV.

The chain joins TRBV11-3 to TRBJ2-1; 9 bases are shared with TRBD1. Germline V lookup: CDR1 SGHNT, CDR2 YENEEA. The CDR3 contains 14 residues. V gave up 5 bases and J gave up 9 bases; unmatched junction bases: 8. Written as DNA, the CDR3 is TGTGCCAGCAGCCACCGGGACAGGGAAGGTGAGCAGTTCTTC. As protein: CASSHRDREGEQFF.

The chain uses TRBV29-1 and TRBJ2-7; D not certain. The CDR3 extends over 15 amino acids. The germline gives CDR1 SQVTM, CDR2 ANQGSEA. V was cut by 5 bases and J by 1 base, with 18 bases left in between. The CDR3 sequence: CSVITLDPGSYEQYF. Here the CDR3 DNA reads TGCAGCGTTATAACTTTGGACCCCGGTTCCTACGAGCAGTACTTC.

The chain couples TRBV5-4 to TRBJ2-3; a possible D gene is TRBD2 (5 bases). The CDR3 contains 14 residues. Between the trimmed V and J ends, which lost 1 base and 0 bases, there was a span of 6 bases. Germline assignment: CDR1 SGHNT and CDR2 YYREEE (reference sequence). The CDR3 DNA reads TGTGCCAGCAGCTTGCCGGGGAGCACAGATACGCAGTATTTT. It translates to CASSLPGSTDTQYF.